This T cell receptor (beta chain) was retrieved from a study of CD8 T cells in Susac syndrome. Reverse transcription of about 0.45 to 1 ug RNA was carried out with random hexamers. A multiplex approach, immunoSEQ multiplex PCR, amplified TCR beta CDR3 across 54 Vbeta and 13 Jbeta. TCRdb used MiXCR to reprocess the immunoSEQ multiplex PCR reads, holding one entry per CDR3 protein. The sample lists approximately 150,000 distinct CDR3 sequences, 80% to 95% occurring once. This CDR3 is 19 amino acids long. Germline lookup yields CDR1 MNHEY and CDR2 SVGAGI. With V trimmed by 2 bases and J by 0 bases, 13 bases remained unmatched.

The material sequenced was CD4+ T cells from PBMCs. The V gene is TRBV6-5, the J gene TRBJ1-1; 9 positions match TRBD1. The receptor comes from a human donor in good health. CDR3 region: CASSYTIGTGLAMNTEAFF. The CDR3 DNA is TGTGCCAGCAGTTACACAATCGGGACAGGGCTAGCCATGAACACTGAAGCTTTCTTT.